This T cell receptor beta chain was documented in a study of blood T cell repertoires in COVID-19. Overall study: The samples span acute and convalescent COVID-19 from the United States, Italy and Spain. T cells, B-cell-depleted T cells, or PBMCs provided the cDNA or gDNA that served as material.

CDR1 LNHDA and CDR2 SQIVND come from the germline V gene (reference sequence). The CDR3 consists of 14 residues. V was clipped by 5 bases and J by 0 bases, with 8 bases between them. Original processing notes: The authors estimated nucleated cell counts from reference gene primer amplification. The method was immunoSEQ multiplex PCR; TCRdb's version includes in-frame clones alone and lacks a portion of them. V, J and clone size are those of that table, while D and trimming were read from the DNA. Of about 110,000 clones listed, 88% are singletons. The chain couples TRBV19 to TRBJ1-3; no reliable D call. Sequenced: peripheral blood. The receptor's source is a human donor in a cohort sampled during active COVID-19. In DNA form, the CDR3 reads TGTGCCAGTAGTGAACGGGGCTCTGGAAACACCATATATTTT. Translated: CASSERGSGNTIYF.